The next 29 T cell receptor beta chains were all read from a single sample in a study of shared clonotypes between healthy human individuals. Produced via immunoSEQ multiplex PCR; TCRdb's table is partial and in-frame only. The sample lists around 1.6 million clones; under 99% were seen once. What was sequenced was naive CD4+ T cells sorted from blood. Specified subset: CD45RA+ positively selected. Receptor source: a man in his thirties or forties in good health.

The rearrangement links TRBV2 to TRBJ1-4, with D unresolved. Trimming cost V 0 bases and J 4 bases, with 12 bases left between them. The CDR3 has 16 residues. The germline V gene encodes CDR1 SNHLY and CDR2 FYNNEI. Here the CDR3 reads CASSEARSASNEKLFF. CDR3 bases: TGTGCCAGCAGTGAAGCCAGGAGCGCCAGTAATGAAAAACTGTTTTTT.

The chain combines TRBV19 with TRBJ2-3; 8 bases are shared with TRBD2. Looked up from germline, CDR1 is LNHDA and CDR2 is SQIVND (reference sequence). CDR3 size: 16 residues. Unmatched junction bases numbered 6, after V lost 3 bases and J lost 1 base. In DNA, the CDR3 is TGTGCCAGTAGTATCCCGAGCGGGAGAGGCACAGATACGCAGTATTTT. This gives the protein CASSIPSGRGTDTQYF.

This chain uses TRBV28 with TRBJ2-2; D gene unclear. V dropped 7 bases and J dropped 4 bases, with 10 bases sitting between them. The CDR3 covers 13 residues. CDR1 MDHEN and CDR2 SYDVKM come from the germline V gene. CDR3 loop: CASTGPITGELFF. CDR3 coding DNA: TGTGCCAGCACCGGACCGATCACCGGGGAGCTGTTTTTT.

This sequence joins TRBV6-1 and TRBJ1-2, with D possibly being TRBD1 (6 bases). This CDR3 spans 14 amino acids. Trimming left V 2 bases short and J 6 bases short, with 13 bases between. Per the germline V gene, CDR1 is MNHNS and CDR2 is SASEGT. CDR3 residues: CASSEIRGADGYTF. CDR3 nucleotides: TGTGCCAGCAGTGAAATTCGGGGGGCAGATGGCTACACCTTC.

CDR3 in DNA: TGCGCCAGCAGCTATGACAGCCCCCGGAGCGAACGACAAGAGACCCAGTACTTC. It encodes CASSYDSPRSERQETQYF. The chain joins TRBV5-1 to TRBJ2-5, with D possibly being TRBD1 (5 bases). The CDR3 consists of 18 residues. Germline-derived CDR1 and CDR2 are SGHRS and YFSETQ. The V and J ends lost 3 bases and 2 bases respectively, with 23 bases between them.

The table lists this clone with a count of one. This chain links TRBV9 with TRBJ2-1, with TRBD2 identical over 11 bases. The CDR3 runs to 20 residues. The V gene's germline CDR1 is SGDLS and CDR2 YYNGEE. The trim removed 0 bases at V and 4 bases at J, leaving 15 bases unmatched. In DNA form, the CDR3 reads TGTGCCAGCAGCGTAGCAGCCGGGACTAGCGGAGGCCACCTTTACAATGAGCAGTTCTTC. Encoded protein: CASSVAAGTSGGHLYNEQFF.

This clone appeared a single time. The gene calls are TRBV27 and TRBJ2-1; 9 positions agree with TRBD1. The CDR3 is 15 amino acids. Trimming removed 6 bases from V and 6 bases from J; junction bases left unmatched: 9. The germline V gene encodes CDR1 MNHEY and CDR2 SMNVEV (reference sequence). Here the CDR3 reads CASRFRDREGNEQFF. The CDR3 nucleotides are TGTGCCAGCAGATTTAGGGACAGGGAGGGCAATGAGCAGTTCTTC.

For the CDR3, the DNA is TGTGCCAGCTCACCCATGGGACAGGGGCCCGATCAGCCCCAGCATTTT. Protein: CASSPMGQGPDQPQHF. The chain combines TRBV18 with TRBJ1-5; 10 bases map to TRBD1. After removal of 3 bases from V and 5 bases from J, the junction contained 7 bases not matched to a gene. The CDR3 length is 16 residues. CDR1 is KGHSH, CDR2 LQKENI, per germline.

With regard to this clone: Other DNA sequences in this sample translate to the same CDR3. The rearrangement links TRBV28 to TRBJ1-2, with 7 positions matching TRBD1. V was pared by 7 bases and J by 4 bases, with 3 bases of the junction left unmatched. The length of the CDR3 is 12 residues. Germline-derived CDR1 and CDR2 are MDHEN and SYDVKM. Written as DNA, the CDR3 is TGTGCCAGCACCCAGGGGGGCTATGGCTACACCTTC. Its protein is CASTQGGYGYTF.

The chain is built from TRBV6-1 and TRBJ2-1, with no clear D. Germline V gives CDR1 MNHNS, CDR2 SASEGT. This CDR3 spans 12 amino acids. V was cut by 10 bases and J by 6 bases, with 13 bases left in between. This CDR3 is CATSGQPNEQFF. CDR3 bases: TGTGCCACCTCGGGTCAGCCCAATGAGCAGTTCTTC.

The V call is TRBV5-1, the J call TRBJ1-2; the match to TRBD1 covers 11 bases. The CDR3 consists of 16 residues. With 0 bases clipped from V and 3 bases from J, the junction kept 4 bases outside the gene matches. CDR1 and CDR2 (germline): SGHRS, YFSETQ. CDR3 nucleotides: TGCGCCAGCAGCTTGGGGACAGGGGGCTTGGACTATGGCTACACCTTC. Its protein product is CASSLGTGGLDYGYTF.

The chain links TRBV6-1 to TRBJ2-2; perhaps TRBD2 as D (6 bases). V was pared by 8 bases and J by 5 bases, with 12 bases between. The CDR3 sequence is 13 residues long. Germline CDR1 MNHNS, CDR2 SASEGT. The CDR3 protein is CASGREWTGELFF. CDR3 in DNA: TGTGCCAGCGGACGGGAGTGGACCGGGGAGCTGTTTTTT.

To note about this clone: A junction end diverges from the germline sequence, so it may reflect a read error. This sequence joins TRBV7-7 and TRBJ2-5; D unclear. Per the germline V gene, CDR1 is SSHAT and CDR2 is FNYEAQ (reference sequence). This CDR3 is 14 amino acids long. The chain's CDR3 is CASSLSRLQETQYF. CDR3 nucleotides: TGTGCTAGCAGCTTAAGCCGTCTCCAAGAGACCCAGTACTTC.

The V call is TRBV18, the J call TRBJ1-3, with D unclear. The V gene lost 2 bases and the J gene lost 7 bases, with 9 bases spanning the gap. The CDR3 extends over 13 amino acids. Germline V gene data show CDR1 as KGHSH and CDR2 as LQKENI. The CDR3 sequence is CASSPGFENTIYF. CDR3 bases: TGTGCCAGCTCACCAGGGTTCGAGAACACCATATATTTT.

The CDR3 is CASSPEGEREAFF. The CDR3 coding sequence is TGTGCCAGCAGCCCAGAGGGGGAAAGGGAAGCTTTCTTT. The chain couples TRBV11-2 to TRBJ1-1; D is possibly TRBD1 (6 bases). Trimming removed 5 bases at V and 8 bases at J, with 15 bases between. Germline lookup yields CDR1 SGHAT and CDR2 FQNNGV. CDR3 length equals 13 residues.

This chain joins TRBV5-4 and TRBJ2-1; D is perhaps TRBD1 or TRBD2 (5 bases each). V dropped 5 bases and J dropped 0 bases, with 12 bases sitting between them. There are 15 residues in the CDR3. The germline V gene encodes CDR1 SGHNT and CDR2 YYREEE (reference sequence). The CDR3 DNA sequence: TGTGCCAGCAGGAGGGACCGCCTCTCCTACAATGAGCAGTTCTTC. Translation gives CASRRDRLSYNEQFF.

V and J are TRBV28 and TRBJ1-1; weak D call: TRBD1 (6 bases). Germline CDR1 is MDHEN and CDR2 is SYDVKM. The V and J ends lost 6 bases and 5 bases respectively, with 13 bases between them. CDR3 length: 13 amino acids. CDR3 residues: CASRLTGLTEAFF. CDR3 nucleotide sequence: TGTGCCAGCAGACTCACAGGGCTTACTGAAGCTTTCTTT.

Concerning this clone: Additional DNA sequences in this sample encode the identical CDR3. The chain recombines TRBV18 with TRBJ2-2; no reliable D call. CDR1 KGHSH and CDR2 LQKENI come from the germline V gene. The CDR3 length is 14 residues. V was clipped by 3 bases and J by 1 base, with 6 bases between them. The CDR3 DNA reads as TGTGCCAGCTCACCGTTAGGGAACACCGGGGAGCTGTTTTTT. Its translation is CASSPLGNTGELFF.

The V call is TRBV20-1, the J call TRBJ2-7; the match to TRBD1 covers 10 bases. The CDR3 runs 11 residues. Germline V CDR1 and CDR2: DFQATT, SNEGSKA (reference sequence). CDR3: CSGGQGFEQYF. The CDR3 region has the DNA TGCAGCGGGGGACAGGGGTTTGAGCAGTACTTC.

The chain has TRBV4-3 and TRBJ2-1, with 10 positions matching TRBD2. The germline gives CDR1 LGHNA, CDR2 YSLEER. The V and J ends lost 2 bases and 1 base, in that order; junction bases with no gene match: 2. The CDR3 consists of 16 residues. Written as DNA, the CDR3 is TGCGCCAGCAGCCAATCACTAGCGGGGTCCTACAATGAGCAGTTCTTC. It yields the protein CASSQSLAGSYNEQFF.

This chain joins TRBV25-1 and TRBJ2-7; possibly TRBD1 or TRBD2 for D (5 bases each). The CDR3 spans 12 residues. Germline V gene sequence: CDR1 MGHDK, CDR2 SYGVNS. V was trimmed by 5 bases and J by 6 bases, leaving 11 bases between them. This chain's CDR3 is CASSLMRGEQYF. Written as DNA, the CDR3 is TGTGCCAGCAGTCTAATGAGGGGCGAGCAGTACTTC.

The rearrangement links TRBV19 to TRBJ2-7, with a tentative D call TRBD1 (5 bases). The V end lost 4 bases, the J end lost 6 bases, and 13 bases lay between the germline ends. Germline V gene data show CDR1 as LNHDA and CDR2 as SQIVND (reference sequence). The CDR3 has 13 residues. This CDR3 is CASSTQGWGEQYF. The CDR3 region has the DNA TGTGCCAGTAGTACCCAGGGCTGGGGCGAGCAGTACTTC.

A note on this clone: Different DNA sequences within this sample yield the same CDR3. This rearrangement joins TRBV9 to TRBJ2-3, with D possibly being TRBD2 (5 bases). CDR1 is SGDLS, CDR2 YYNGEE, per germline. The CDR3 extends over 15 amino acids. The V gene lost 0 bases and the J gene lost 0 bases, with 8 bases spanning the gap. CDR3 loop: CASSVAGGSTDTQYF. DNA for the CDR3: TGTGCCAGCAGCGTAGCGGGCGGGAGCACAGATACGCAGTATTTT. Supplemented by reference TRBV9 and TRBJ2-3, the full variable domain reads DSGVTQTPKHLITATGQRVTLRCSPRSGDLSVYWYQQSLDQGLQFLIQYYNGEERAKGNILERFSAQQFPDLHSELNLSSLELGDSALYFCASSVAGGSTDTQYFGPGTRLTVL.

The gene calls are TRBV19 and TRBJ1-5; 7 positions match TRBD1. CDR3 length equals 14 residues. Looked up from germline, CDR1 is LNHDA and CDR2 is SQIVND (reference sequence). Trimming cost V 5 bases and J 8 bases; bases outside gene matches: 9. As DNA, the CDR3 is TGTGCCAGTAGTTCCACAGGGGAGGTTAAGCCCCAGCATTTT. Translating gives CASSSTGEVKPQHF.

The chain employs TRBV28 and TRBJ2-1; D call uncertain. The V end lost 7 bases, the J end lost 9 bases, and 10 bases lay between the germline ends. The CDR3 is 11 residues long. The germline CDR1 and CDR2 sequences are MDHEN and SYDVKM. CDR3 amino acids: CASNSRSEQFF. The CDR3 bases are TGTGCCAGCAACTCCCGGAGTGAGCAGTTCTTC. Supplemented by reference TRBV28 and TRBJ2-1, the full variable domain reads DVKVTQSSRYLVKRTGEKVFLECVQDMDHENMFWYRQDPGLGLRLIYFSYDVKMKEKGDIPEGYSVSREKKERFSLILESASTNQTSMYLCASNSRSEQFFGPGTRLTVL.

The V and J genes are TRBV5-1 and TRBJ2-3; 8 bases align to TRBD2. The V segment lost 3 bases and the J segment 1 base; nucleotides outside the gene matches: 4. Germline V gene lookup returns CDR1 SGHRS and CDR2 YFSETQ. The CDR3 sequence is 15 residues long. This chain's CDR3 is CASSSGLDRTDTQYF. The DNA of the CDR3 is TGCGCCAGCAGCTCGGGACTAGACCGCACAGATACGCAGTATTTT.

The CDR3 is CASIRGPGTGNGETQYF. In DNA form, the CDR3 reads TGTGCCAGCATCCGGGGGCCAGGAACGGGGAACGGAGAGACCCAGTACTTC. This chain uses TRBV7-2 with TRBJ2-5; TRBD1 or TRBD2 may be the D gene (6 bases each). The CDR3 totals 17 residues. Trimming took off 7 bases at V and 4 bases at J, with 25 bases between the two ends. Germline lookup yields CDR1 SGHTA and CDR2 FQGNSA. Full variable domain (missing parts from reference TRBV7-2 and TRBJ2-5): GAGVSQSPSNKVTEKGKDVELRCDPISGHTALYWYRQSLGQGLEFLIYFQGNSAPDKSGLPSDRFSAERTGGSVSTLTIQRTQQEDSAVYLCASIRGPGTGNGETQYFGPGTRLLVL.

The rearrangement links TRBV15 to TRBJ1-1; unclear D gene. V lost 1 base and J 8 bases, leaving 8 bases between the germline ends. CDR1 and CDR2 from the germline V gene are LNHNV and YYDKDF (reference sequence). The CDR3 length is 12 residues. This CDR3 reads CATSRGGSEAFF. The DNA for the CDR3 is TGTGCCACCAGCAGAGGTGGCAGCGAAGCTTTCTTT.

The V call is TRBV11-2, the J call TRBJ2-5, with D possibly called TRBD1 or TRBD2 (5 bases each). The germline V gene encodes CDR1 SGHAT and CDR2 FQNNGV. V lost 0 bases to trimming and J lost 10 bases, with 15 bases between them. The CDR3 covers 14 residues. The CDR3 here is CASSLDPLLGGQYF. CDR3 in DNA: TGTGCCAGCAGCTTAGATCCTCTGCTTGGGGGCCAGTACTTC.